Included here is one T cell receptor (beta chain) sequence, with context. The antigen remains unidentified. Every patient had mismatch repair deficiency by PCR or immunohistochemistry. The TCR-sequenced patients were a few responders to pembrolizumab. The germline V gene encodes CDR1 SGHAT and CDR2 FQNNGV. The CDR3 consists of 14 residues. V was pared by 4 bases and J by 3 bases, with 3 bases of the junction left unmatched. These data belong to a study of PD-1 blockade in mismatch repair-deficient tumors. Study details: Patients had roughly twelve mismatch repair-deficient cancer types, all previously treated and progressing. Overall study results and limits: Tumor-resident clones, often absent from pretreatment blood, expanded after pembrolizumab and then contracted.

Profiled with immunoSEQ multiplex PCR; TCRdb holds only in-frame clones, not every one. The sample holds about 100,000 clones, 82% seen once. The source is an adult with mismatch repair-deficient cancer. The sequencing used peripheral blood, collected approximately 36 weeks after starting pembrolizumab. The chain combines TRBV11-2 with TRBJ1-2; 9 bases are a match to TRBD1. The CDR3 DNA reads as TGTGCCAGCAGCTCCGGGACAGGGTACTATGGCTACACCTTC. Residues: CASSSGTGYYGYTF.